The next 16 T cell receptor beta chains were all read from a single sample in a study of post-analysis software for immune sequencing data. Overall study findings and caveats: The study found TRBV5-6, TRBV5-1 and TRBV20-1 among roughly 5 TRBV segments more frequent in patients than controls.

Antigens for these TCRs are unknown. Sequencing libraries made from TCR beta cDNA carried unique molecular identifiers. TCRdb itself ran the PCR reads through MiXCR, one entry per CDR3 protein. This table has hundreds of thousands of distinct CDR3 sequences, approximately 37% appearing once. The sample comprised blood. Receptor source: a girl aged 2-9 years with multiple sclerosis.

Here the CDR3 reads CSATDSDGLANSPLHF. The CDR3 DNA reads as TGCAGTGCTACCGACAGCGACGGTTTAGCTAATTCACCCCTCCACTTT. The chain links TRBV20-1 to TRBJ1-6; tentative D call: TRBD1 (5 bases). From germline, CDR1 is DFQATT and CDR2 SNEGSKA (reference sequence). V gave up 4 bases and J gave up 6 bases, with 19 bases separating them. The CDR3 covers 16 residues.

J is TRBJ2-6 and V is TRBV11-2; the match to TRBD1 covers 9 bases. This CDR3 spans 19 amino acids. V gave up 5 bases and J gave up 0 bases; unmatched junction bases: 11. CDR1 and CDR2 (germline): SGHAT, FQNNGV. The DNA of the CDR3 is TGTGCCAGCAGCCATCTGGGACAGGGTCTACTCTCTGGGGCCAACGTCCTGACTTTC. Translated: CASSHLGQGLLSGANVLTF.

A single count supports this clonotype. The V gene is TRBV6-5, the J gene TRBJ1-1; the D is unclear. This CDR3 spans 12 amino acids. Germline CDR1 is MNHEY and CDR2 is SVGAGI. The germline V and J ends were trimmed by 9 bases and 4 bases, with 12 bases remaining between them. Here the CDR3 DNA reads TGTGCCAGGAGATCGACTGGCACTGAAGCTTTCTTT. The encoded protein is CARRSTGTEAFF.

Points on this clonotype: Given the absence of the conserved phenylalanine or tryptophan at the CDR3 end, a read error is likely. V is TRBV29-1 and J is TRBJ1-1, with D uncertain. This CDR3 is 13 amino acids long. The germline gives CDR1 SQVTM, CDR2 ANQGSEA. V lost 1 base and J lost 1, with 7 bases in between. The CDR3 sequence is CSVEVSQNTEAFL. In nucleotides, the CDR3 is TGCAGCGTTGAAGTATCACAGAACACTGAAGCTTTCTTA.

This clonotype was counted between two and nine times. This chain joins TRBV6-5 and TRBJ2-7; unclear D gene. With 5 bases removed from V and 7 bases from J, the gap between germline ends came to 12 bases. The germline V gene has CDR1 MNHEY and CDR2 SVGAGI. The CDR3 has 12 residues. CDR3 DNA sequence: TGTGCCAGCAGTCCTCGGACCGGGGAGCAGTACTTC. It yields the protein CASSPRTGEQYF.

This clonotype was detected once. The V gene is TRBV7-8, the J gene TRBJ2-4, with D possibly matching TRBD2 (6 bases). Trimming shortened V by 1 base and J by 6 bases, and 10 bases separated the two germline ends. Germline V gene lookup returns CDR1 SGHVS and CDR2 FQNEAQ. The length of the CDR3 is 14 residues. In nucleotides, the CDR3 is TGTGCCAGCAGCTTAGATGCGCGGGGAAACATTCAGTACTTC. Encoded protein: CASSLDARGNIQYF.

This clonotype has at least ten counts. The V gene is TRBV9, the J gene TRBJ2-7; 8 bases fit TRBD1. The length of the CDR3 is 13 residues. The V and J ends lost 5 bases and 0 bases, in that order; junction bases with no gene match: 1. Germline V CDR1 and CDR2: SGDLS, YYNGEE. This CDR3 reads CASRGTGSYEQYF. In DNA, the CDR3 is TGTGCCAGCAGAGGGACAGGCTCCTACGAGCAGTACTTC.

This clonotype has a handful of counts. The chain uses TRBV15 and TRBJ2-5; D remains ambiguous. This CDR3 has 14 amino acids. V lost 5 bases to trimming and J lost 6 bases, with 16 bases between them. Looked up from germline, CDR1 is LNHNV and CDR2 is YYDKDF (reference sequence). CDR3 amino acids: CATSYKAIRQTQYF. CDR3 bases: TGTGCCACCAGCTACAAGGCAATAAGGCAGACCCAGTACTTC.

The chain employs TRBV19 and TRBJ2-1; no clear D. This CDR3 contains 13 residues. With 1 base removed from V and 9 bases from J, the gap between germline ends came to 10 bases. CDR1 is LNHDA, CDR2 SQIVND, per germline (reference sequence). The CDR3 here is CASSIGLVGEQFF. The CDR3, as DNA: TGTGCCAGTAGTATAGGGTTAGTCGGTGAGCAGTTCTTC. Filled out from reference TRBV19 and TRBJ2-1, the complete variable domain reads DGGITQSPKYLFRKEGQNVTLSCEQNLNHDAMYWYRQDPGQGLRLIYYSQIVNDFQKGDIAEGYSVSREKKESFPLTVTSAQKNPTAFYLCASSIGLVGEQFFGPGTRLTVL.

This clonotype was detected a few times. The chain links TRBV15 to TRBJ2-7; no reliable D call. The CDR3 runs 15 residues. Trimming removed 2 bases from V and 2 bases from J, with 13 bases in between. Germline-derived CDR1 and CDR2 are LNHNV and YYDKDF (reference sequence). In DNA form, the CDR3 reads TGTGCCACCAGCAGATCCCCGGACCCTCCCTACGAGCAGTACTTC. This gives the protein CATSRSPDPPYEQYF.

This chain uses TRBV5-1 with TRBJ2-6, with TRBD1 matching 9 bases. Germline assignment: CDR1 SGHRS and CDR2 YFSETQ. The CDR3 extends over 18 amino acids. J was trimmed by 4 bases and V by 3 bases; bases with no gene match: 11. This CDR3 is CASSSGTGRFGGANVLTF. In DNA form, the CDR3 reads TGCGCCAGCAGCTCCGGGACAGGGAGATTCGGCGGGGCCAACGTCCTGACTTTC. The whole variable domain, filled in from reference TRBV5-1 and TRBJ2-6, reads KAGVTQTPRYLIKTRGQQVTLSCSPISGHRSVSWYQQTPGQGLQFLFEYFSETQRNKGNFPGRFSGRQFSNSRSEMNVSTLELGDSALYLCASSSGTGRFGGANVLTFGAGSRLTVL.

The genes are TRBV6-1 and TRBJ2-5; a possible D gene is TRBD1 (7 bases). The CDR3 runs to 15 residues. The V and J ends lost 6 bases and 0 bases respectively, with 14 bases between them. Per the germline V gene, CDR1 is MNHNS and CDR2 is SASEGT. The CDR3: CASRGGQIDQETQYF. The CDR3 DNA reads as TGTGCCAGCAGGGGGGGACAGATCGACCAAGAGACCCAGTACTTC.

This clonotype has just a few counts. The V gene is TRBV12-3 or TRBV12-4, the J gene TRBJ2-1, with TRBD2 as a possible D gene (6 bases). The ends were cut back, 7 bases at V and 7 bases at J, with 20 bases in the middle. The CDR3 has 15 residues. CDR3 in amino acids: CASKRRELRTNEQFF. CDR3 nucleotide sequence: TGTGCCAGCAAGCGCCGGGAGTTACGGACGAATGAGCAGTTCTTC.

The chain joins TRBV28 to TRBJ2-1; TRBD2 might be the D (6 bases). From germline, CDR1 is MDHEN and CDR2 SYDVKM. CDR3 length: 12 residues. Trimming removed 2 bases from V and 10 bases from J, with 9 bases in between. The CDR3 sequence: CASSLMGGEQFF. The CDR3 region has the DNA TGTGCCAGCAGTTTAATGGGGGGAGAGCAGTTCTTC.

In this sample, this clonotype turned up a few times. V gene TRBV11-2 combines with J gene TRBJ1-2; weak D call: TRBD1 (5 bases). The germline V gene has CDR1 SGHAT and CDR2 FQNNGV. The CDR3 runs 11 residues. V was trimmed by 4 bases and J by 8 bases, leaving 8 bases between them. Here the CDR3 reads CASSSRVGYTF. The DNA for the CDR3 is TGTGCCAGCAGCTCCAGGGTGGGCTACACCTTC. Supplemented by reference TRBV11-2 and TRBJ1-2, the full variable domain reads EAGVAQSPRYKIIEKRQSVAFWCNPISGHATLYWYQQILGQGPKLLIQFQNNGVVDDSQLPKDRFSAERLKGVDSTLKIQPAKLEDSAVYLCASSSRVGYTFGSGTRLTVV.

The chain has TRBV7-8 and TRBJ2-5, with TRBD1 as a possible D gene (5 bases). The tail of the sequence fits TRBJ2-7 better, so the J call may be wrong. Germline loops: CDR1 SGHVS, CDR2 FQNEAQ. The CDR3 is made up of 16 amino acids. CDR3 in amino acids: CASSQTRFSDSYEQYF. The DNA of the CDR3 is TGTGCCAGCAGCCAGACACGGTTTTCCGACAGCTACGAGCAGTACTTC.